This T cell receptor (beta chain) was recorded in a study of response to subunit inactivated influenza vaccine. One entry per CDR3 protein results from TCRdb running MiXCR on the RT-PCR reads. The table shows roughly 190,000 distinct CDR3 sequences, with 9.5% to 15% occurring only once. The CDR3 is 14 amino acids. J lost 8 bases, V lost 1 base, and 2 bases had no gene match. This clonotype was counted a few times. The sample also formed part of further work on T cells expressing NK-cell markers. That study adds: UMIs accompanied the 5'RACE template switching by which TCR beta cDNA was made. Leadership of the CD3+CD56-NKG2C+ fraction also belonged to these clonotypes in a handful of donors.

The sample in question was CD8+ T cells sorted from PBMCs, obtained about 11 days after vaccination. The origin of this receptor is a man over 45 who received an inactivated influenza vaccine. The chain employs TRBV12-3 or TRBV12-4 and TRBJ2-1; 10 positions match TRBD2. The CDR3 loop reads CASSLVAGGDEQFF. The CDR3 DNA sequence: TGTGCCAGCAGTTTAGTAGCGGGAGGCGATGAGCAGTTCTTC.